Presented here are 5 T cell receptor beta chains from one specimen sequenced in a study of blood T cell repertoires in COVID-19. Measured with immunoSEQ multiplex PCR; TCRdb has only the in-frame clones, and not every one. The sample holds fewer than 150,000 clones; about four fifths are singletons and the top ten take 20% to 25%. Specimen: peripheral blood. These TCRs come from an older man with acute or convalescent COVID-19.

Only one count was recorded for this clone. This chain joins TRBV24-1 and TRBJ2-3; D is perhaps TRBD1 (5 bases). The CDR3 runs 15 residues. The germline V gene encodes CDR1 KGHDR and CDR2 SFDVKD. Trimming shortened V by 4 bases and J by 3 bases, and 13 bases separated the two germline ends. DNA for the CDR3: TGTGCCACCAGTGACTATAAGTCAGGGACAGATACGCAGTATTTT. It encodes CATSDYKSGTDTQYF.

The rearrangement joins TRBV3-1 (or the pseudogene TRBV3-2) to TRBJ1-2; D is unresolved. CDR3 length: 13 residues. The germline V and J ends were trimmed by 1 base and 6 bases, with 9 bases remaining between them. CDR1 and CDR2 (germline): LGHDT, YNNKEL (reference sequence). CDR3 coding DNA: TGTGCCAGCAGCCAAGGAGACTGGAATGGCTACACCTTC. Translated: CASSQGDWNGYTF.

The chain employs TRBV2 and TRBJ2-2, with 7 nucleotides matching TRBD2. The germline V gene encodes CDR1 SNHLY and CDR2 FYNNEI. The ends lost 3 bases at V and 1 base at J; junction bases unmatched: 2. The CDR3 consists of 15 residues. The CDR3 DNA reads TGTGCCAGCAGTGAGCGGGGGTTGAACACCGGGGAGCTGTTTTTT. It encodes CASSERGLNTGELFF.

This sequence joins TRBV5-1 and TRBJ2-2; D ambiguous. CDR1 and CDR2 (germline): SGHRS, YFSETQ. This CDR3 has 15 residues. V was trimmed by 1 base and J by 2 bases, leaving 9 bases between them. In DNA form, the CDR3 reads TGCGCCAGCAGCTTGAACTTCTATAACACCGGGGAGCTGTTTTTT. Protein product: CASSLNFYNTGELFF.

This clone was picked up a small number of times. Here the CDR3 DNA reads TGTGCCAGCAACGTCGGGACAGCAAGTTCGAACACTGAAGCTTTCTTT. It is translated as CASNVGTASSNTEAFF. This chain uses TRBV6-6 with TRBJ1-1; 7 nucleotides align to TRBD1. With V trimmed by 7 bases and J by 1 base, 12 bases remained unmatched. CDR3 size: 16 residues. CDR1 is MNHNY and CDR2 is SVGAGI in the germline V gene (reference sequence).